This is a list of T cell receptor beta chains from one sample in a study of T-cell memory formation after mild COVID-19. TCRdb reanalysed the 5' RACE reads using MiXCR and keeps one entry per CDR3 protein. The top ten clones hold roughly 14% of a sample with around 120,000 distinct CDR3 sequences, approximately 15% of them seen once. Sequencing was done on a sample of PBMCs or a T cell subset sorted from them (not recorded which). The receptors here all came from an adult woman who had mild COVID-19 (a few samples of this study predate the infection). Cell type and time point are not known. Each CDR3 is given with its conserved first and last residue. The D gene is left open where the match is weak. Clone size is not always given. Where it is, it says once, few, many or a class for expanded clones.

16	TRBV20-1	TRBD2	TRBJ2-7	NA	CSARGLAGDLTYEQYF	TGCAGTGCTAGGGGACTAGCGGGAGATCTTACCTACGAGCAGTACTTC
12	TRBV13	NA	TRBJ2-1	few	CASSPGGREQFF	TGTGCCAGCAGCCCTGGGGGGCGCGAGCAGTTCTTC
16	TRBV12-3/TRBV12-4	TRBD2	TRBJ2-3	NA	CASPGGSSGSTDTQYF	TGTGCCAGCCCGGGGGGGAGTAGCGGGAGCACAGATACGCAGTATTTT
16	TRBV4-3	NA	TRBJ2-2	few	CASSQGAGRNTGELFF	TGCGCCAGCAGCCAAGGGGCAGGGAGGAACACCGGGGAGCTGTTTTTT
15	TRBV5-1	NA	TRBJ2-2	once	CASRRGTSNTGELFF	TGCGCCTCACGGCGGGGAACATCGAACACCGGGGAGCTGTTTTTT
13	TRBV11-3	NA	TRBJ1-2	NA	CASSSGRAIGYTF	TGTGCCAGCAGCTCGGGACGAGCCATCGGCTACACCTTC
13	TRBV12-3/TRBV12-4	NA	TRBJ1-1	NA	CASSRTWNTEAFF	TGTGCCAGCAGCCGGACTTGGAACACTGAAGCTTTCTTT
14	TRBV25-1	NA	TRBJ2-3	few	CASSESGSTDTQYF	TGTGCCAGCAGTGAATCGGGTAGCACAGATACGCAGTATTTT
13	TRBV4-2	NA	TRBJ2-1	NA	CASSQGEGAEQFF	TGTGCCAGCAGCCAAGGGGAGGGGGCTGAGCAGTTCTTC
16	TRBV28	NA	TRBJ1-5	few	CASTQVGVYSNQPQHF	TGTGCCAGCACCCAAGTGGGCGTCTATAGCAATCAGCCCCAGCATTTT
14	TRBV11-2	NA	TRBJ1-3	few	CASSTRGSGNTIYF	TGTGCCAGCAGCACCCGGGGCTCTGGAAACACCATATATTTT
14	TRBV7-6	TRBD2	TRBJ2-1	many	CASSSSGVGNEQFF	TGTGCCAGCAGCTCTAGCGGGGTTGGCAATGAGCAGTTCTTC
16	TRBV9	NA	TRBJ1-2	NA	CASSSDRDVLNYGYTF	TGTGCCAGCAGCTCAGACCGGGACGTACTTAACTATGGCTACACCTTC
18	TRBV4-3	TRBD1	TRBJ2-3	NA	CASSLIYARGRGTDTQYF	TGCGCCAGCAGCCTGATATATGCCAGGGGGCGCGGCACAGATACGCAGTATTTT
14	TRBV24-1	TRBD1	TRBJ1-1	few	CATPPGQGATEAFF	TGTGCCACCCCCCCGGGACAGGGGGCAACTGAAGCTTTCTTT
14	TRBV5-1	NA	TRBJ2-7	NA	CASSLGQGVNEQYF	TGCGCCAGCAGCTTGGGGCAGGGTGTAAACGAGCAGTACTTC
15	TRBV7-2	NA	TRBJ1-1	many	CASSHTAGLEGEAFF	TGTGCCAGCAGCCACACGGCAGGTCTCGAGGGTGAAGCTTTCTTT
13	TRBV12-5	NA	TRBJ2-1	NA	CASGLTGDTPQFF	TGTGCTAGTGGTTTGACTGGTGACACCCCACAGTTCTTC
13	TRBV5-1	NA	TRBJ1-5	NA	CASSLAGDQPQHF	TGCGCCAGCAGCTTGGCCGGAGATCAGCCCCAGCATTTT
18	TRBV4-2	NA	TRBJ2-7	few	CASSQGGGALGDPLEQYF	TGTGCCAGCAGCCAAGGAGGTGGGGCCCTAGGGGACCCACTCGAGCAGTACTTC
16	TRBV5-1	TRBD1	TRBJ2-1	few	CASSSPDRSSYNEQFF	TGCGCCAGCAGCTCACCGGACAGGAGCTCCTACAATGAGCAGTTCTTC
13	TRBV6-2/TRBV6-3	NA	TRBJ2-7	few	CASSYSGSYEQYF	TGTGCCAGCAGTTACTCGGGGTCCTACGAGCAGTACTTC
19	TRBV5-6	NA	TRBJ2-6	NA	CASSVVVKGPPSGANVLTF	TGTGCCAGCAGCGTGGTCGTGAAGGGCCCACCGTCTGGGGCCAACGTCCTGACTTTC
16	TRBV15	TRBD2	TRBJ2-1	many	CATSRDPGTSGNEQFF	TGTGCCACCAGCAGAGATCCTGGGACTAGCGGCAATGAGCAGTTCTTC